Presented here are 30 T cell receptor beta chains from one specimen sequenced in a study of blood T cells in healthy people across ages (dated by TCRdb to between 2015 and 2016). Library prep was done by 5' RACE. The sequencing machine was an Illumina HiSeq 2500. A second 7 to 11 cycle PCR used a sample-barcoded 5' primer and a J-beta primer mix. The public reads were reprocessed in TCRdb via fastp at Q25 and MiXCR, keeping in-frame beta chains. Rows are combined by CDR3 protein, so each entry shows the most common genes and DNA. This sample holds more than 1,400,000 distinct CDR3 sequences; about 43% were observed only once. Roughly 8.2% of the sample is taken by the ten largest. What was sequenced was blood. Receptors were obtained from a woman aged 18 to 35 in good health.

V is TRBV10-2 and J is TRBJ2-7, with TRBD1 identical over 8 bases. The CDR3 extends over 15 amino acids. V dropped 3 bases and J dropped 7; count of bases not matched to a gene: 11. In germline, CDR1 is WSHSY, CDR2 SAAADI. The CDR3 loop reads CASSDQGAVYNEQYF. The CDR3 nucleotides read TGCGCCAGCAGTGATCAGGGGGCTGTCTACAATGAGCAGTACTTC.

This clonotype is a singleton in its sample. In nucleotides, the CDR3 is TGTGCCAGCTCACCACCTGAACAGGGGTATGGCTACACCTTC. Amino acid sequence: CASSPPEQGYGYTF. The chain has TRBV18 and TRBJ1-2, with 7 nucleotides matching TRBD1. The CDR3 is 14 residues long. CDR1 and CDR2 (germline): KGHSH, LQKENI. V trimming: 0 bases; J trimming: 5 bases; junction bases outside the gene matches: 3.

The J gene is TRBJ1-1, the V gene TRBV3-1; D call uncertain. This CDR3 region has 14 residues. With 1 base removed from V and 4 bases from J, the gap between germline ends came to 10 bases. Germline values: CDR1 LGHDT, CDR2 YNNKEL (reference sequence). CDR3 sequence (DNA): TGTGCCAGCAGCCAAGGTTATAAGAGCACTGAAGCTTTCTTT. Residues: CASSQGYKSTEAFF. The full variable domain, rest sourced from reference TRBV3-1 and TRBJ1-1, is DTAVSQTPKYLVTQMGNDKSIKCEQNLGHDTMYWYKQDSKKFLKIMFSYNNKELIINETVPNRFSPKSPDKAHLNLHINSLELGDSAVYFCASSQGYKSTEAFFGQGTRLTVV.

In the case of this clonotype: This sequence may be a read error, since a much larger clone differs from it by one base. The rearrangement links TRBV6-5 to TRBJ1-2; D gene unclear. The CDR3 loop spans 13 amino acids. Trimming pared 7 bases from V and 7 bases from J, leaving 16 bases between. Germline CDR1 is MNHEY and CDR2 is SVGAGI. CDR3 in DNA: TGTGCCAGCACCCCGCCTGAGGGCGGTGGCTACACCTTC. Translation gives CASTPPEGGGYTF.

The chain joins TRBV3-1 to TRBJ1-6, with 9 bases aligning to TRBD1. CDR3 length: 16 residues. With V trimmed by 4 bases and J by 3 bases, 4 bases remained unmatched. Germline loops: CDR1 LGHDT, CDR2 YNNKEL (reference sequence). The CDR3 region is CASSPGQGYYNSPLHF. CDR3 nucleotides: TGTGCCAGCAGCCCGGGACAGGGCTACTATAATTCACCCCTCCACTTT.

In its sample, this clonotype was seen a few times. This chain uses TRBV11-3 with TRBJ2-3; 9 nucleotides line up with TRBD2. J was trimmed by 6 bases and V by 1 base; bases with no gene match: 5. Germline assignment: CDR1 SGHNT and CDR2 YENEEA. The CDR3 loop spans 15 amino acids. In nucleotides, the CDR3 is TGTGCCAGCAGCTTAGTGCGGGAGGGATCTGATACGCAGTATTTT. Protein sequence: CASSLVREGSDTQYF.

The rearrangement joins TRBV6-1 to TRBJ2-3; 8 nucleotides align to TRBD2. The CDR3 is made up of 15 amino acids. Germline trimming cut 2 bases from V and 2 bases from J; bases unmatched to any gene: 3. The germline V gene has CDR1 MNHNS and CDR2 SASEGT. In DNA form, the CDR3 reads TGTGCCAGCAGTGAATACGGGAGGGCCACAGATACGCAGTATTTT. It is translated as CASSEYGRATDTQYF.

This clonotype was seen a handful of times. This CDR3 is CASSYSLGGPGTGDYGYTF. CDR3 in DNA: TGTGCCAGCAGTTACTCGTTAGGTGGCCCCGGGACAGGGGATTATGGCTACACCTTC. J is TRBJ1-2 and V is TRBV6-5; 10 positions agree with TRBD1. The CDR3 is 19 residues long. The germline V gene encodes CDR1 MNHEY and CDR2 SVGAGI. V gave up 0 bases and J gave up 5 bases; unmatched junction bases: 15.

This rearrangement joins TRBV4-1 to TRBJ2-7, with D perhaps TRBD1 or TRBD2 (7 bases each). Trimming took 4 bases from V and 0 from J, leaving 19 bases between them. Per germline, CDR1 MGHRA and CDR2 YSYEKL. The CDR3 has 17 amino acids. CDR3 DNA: TGCGCCAGCAGCCGATCAGCGGGGACAGAAAGCTCCTACGAGCAGTACTTC. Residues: CASSRSAGTESSYEQYF.

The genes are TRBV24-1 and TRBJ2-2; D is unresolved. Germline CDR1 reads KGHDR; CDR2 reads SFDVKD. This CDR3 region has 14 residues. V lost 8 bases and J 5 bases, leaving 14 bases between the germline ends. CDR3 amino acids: CATTGPASTGELFF. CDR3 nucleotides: TGTGCCACCACAGGCCCCGCTTCGACCGGGGAGCTGTTTTTT.

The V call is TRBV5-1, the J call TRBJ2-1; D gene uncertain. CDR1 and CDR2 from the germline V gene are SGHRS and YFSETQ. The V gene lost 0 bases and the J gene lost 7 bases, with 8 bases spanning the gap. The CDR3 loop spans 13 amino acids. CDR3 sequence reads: CASSLVGVNEQFF. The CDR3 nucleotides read TGCGCCAGCAGCTTGGTAGGAGTGAATGAGCAGTTCTTC.

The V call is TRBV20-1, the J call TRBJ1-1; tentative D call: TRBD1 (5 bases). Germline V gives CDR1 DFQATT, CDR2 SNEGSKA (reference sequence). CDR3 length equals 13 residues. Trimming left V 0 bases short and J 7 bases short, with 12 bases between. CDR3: CSARDEGRDEAFF. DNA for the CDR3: TGCAGTGCTAGAGACGAGGGACGGGATGAAGCTTTCTTT.

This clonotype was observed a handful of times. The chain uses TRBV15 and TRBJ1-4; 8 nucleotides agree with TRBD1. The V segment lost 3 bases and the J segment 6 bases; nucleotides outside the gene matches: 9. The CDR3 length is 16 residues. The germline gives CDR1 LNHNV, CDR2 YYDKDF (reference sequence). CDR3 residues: CATSSETGESYEKLFF. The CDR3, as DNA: TGTGCCACCAGCAGTGAGACAGGGGAAAGTTATGAAAAACTGTTTTTT.

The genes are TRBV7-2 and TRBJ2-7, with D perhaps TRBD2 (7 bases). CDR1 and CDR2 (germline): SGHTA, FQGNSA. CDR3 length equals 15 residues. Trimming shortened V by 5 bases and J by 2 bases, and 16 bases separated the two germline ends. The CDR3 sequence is CASSPRRGGAYEQYF. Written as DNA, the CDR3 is TGTGCCAGCAGCCCGAGAAGGGGGGGCGCCTACGAGCAGTACTTC.

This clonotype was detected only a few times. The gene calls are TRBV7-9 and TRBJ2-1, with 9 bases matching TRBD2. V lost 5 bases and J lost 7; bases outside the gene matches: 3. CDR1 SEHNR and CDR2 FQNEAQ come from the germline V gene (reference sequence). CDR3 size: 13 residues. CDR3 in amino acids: CASSASGTNEQFF. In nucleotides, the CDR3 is TGTGCCAGCAGCGCTAGCGGGACAAATGAGCAGTTCTTC.

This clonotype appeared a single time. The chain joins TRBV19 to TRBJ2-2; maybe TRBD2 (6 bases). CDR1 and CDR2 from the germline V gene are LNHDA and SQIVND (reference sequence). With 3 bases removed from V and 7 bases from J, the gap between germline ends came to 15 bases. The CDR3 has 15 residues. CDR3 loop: CASSMSGQVNGELFF. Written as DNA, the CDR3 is TGTGCCAGTAGTATGAGCGGGCAGGTGAACGGGGAGCTGTTTTTT. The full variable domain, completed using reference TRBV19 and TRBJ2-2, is DGGITQSPKYLFRKEGQNVTLSCEQNLNHDAMYWYRQDPGQGLRLIYYSQIVNDFQKGDIAEGYSVSREKKESFPLTVTSAQKNPTAFYLCASSMSGQVNGELFFGEGSRLTVL.

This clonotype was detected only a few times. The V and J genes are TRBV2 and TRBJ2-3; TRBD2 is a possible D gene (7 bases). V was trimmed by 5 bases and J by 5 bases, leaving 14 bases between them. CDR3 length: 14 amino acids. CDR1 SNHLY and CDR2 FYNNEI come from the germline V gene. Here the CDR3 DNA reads TGTGCCAGCAGTTGGGGGGGGGCTGGAGATACGCAGTATTTT. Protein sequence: CASSWGGAGDTQYF.

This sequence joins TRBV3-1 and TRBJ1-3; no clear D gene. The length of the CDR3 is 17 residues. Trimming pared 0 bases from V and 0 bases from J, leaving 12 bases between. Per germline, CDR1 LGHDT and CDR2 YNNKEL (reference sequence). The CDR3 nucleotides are TGTGCCAGCAGCCAAGATCTAAGCGCCTCCTCTGGAAACACCATATATTTT. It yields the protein CASSQDLSASSGNTIYF.

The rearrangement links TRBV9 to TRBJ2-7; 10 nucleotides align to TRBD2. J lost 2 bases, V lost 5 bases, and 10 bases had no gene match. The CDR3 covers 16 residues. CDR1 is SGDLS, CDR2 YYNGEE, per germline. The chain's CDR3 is CASRRAGTSEPYEQYF. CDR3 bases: TGTGCCAGCAGAAGAGCCGGGACTAGCGAGCCCTACGAGCAGTACTTC. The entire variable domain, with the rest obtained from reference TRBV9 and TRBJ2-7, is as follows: DSGVTQTPKHLITATGQRVTLRCSPRSGDLSVYWYQQSLDQGLQFLIQYYNGEERAKGNILERFSAQQFPDLHSELNLSSLELGDSALYFCASRRAGTSEPYEQYFGPGTRLTVT.

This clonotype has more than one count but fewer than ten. The DNA for the CDR3 is TGCAGTGCTACCGGACAGAGGTACAATGAGCAGTTCTTC. It is translated as CSATGQRYNEQFF. This chain links TRBV20-1 with TRBJ2-1, with D tentatively TRBD1 (6 bases). The germline gives CDR1 DFQATT, CDR2 SNEGSKA (reference sequence). V was cut by 4 bases and J by 4 bases, with 11 bases left in between. CDR3 length equals 13 residues.

CDR3 in amino acids: CASSRTYGRQLGEKLFF. The CDR3 region has the DNA TGTGCCAGCAGCCGGACGTACGGACGACAATTGGGTGAAAAACTGTTTTTT. The chain is built from TRBV2 and TRBJ1-4; no definite D call. CDR3 length: 17 amino acids. V lost 6 bases and J lost 7, with 24 bases in between. The germline V gene has CDR1 SNHLY and CDR2 FYNNEI.

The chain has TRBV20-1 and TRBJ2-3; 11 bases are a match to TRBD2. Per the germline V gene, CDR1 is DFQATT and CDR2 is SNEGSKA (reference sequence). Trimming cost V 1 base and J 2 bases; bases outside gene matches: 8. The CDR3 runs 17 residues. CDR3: CSARGTGTSGFTDTQYF. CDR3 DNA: TGCAGTGCTAGAGGAACCGGGACTAGCGGATTCACAGATACGCAGTATTTT.

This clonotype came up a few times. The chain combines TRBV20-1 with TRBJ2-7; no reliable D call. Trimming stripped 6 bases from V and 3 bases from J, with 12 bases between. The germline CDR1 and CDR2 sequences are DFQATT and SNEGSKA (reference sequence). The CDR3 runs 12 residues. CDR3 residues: CSARHSNYEQYF. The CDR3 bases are TGCAGTGCCCGGCACAGTAACTACGAGCAGTACTTC.

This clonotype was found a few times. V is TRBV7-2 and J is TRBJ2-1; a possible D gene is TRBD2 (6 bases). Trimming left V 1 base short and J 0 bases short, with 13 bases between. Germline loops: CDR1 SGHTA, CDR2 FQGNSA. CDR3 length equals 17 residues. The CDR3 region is CASSLDFGTGSYNEQFF. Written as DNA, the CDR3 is TGTGCCAGCAGCTTAGATTTTGGGACTGGCTCCTACAATGAGCAGTTCTTC.

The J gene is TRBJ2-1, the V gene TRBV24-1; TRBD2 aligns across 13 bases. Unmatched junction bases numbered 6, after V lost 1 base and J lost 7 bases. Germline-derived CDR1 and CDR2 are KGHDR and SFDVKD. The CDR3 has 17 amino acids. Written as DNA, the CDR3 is TGTGCCACCAGTGATTTCCAACTAGCGGGGGGGCGGAATGAGCAGTTCTTC. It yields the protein CATSDFQLAGGRNEQFF.

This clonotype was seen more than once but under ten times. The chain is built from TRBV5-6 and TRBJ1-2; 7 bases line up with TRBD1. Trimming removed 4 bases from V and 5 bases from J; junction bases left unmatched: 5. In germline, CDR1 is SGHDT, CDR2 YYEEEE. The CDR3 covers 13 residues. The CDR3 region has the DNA TGTGCCAGCAGCAATACAGGGGATTATGGCTACACCTTC. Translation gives CASSNTGDYGYTF.

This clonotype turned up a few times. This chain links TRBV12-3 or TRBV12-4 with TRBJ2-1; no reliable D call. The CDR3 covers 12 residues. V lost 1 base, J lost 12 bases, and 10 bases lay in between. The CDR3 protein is CASSLVPMGQFF. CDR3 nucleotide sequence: TGTGCCAGCAGTTTAGTCCCGATGGGGCAGTTCTTC.

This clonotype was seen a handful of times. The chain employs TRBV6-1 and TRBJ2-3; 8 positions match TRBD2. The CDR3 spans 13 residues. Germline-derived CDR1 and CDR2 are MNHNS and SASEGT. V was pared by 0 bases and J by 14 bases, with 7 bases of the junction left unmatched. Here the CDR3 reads CASSEAPQREMYF. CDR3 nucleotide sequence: TGTGCCAGCAGTGAAGCGCCCCAGCGGGAGATGTATTTT.

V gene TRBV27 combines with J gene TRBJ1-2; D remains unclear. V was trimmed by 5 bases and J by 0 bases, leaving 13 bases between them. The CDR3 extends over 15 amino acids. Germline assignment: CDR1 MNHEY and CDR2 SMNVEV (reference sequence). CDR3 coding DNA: TGTGCCAGCAGTCCCCACCCTATTTCTAACTATGGCTACACCTTC. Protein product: CASSPHPISNYGYTF.

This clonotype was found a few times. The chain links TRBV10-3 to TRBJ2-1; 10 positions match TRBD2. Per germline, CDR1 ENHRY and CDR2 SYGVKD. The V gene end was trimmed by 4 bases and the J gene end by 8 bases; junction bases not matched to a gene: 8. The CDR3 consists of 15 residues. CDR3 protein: CAISGAGGGLDEQFF. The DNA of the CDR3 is TGTGCCATCAGTGGAGCGGGAGGGGGTTTGGATGAGCAGTTCTTC.